The 22 T cell receptor beta chains below come from one sample, sequenced in a study of shared T cell receptors in the human thymus. Libraries were prepared by immunoSEQ multiplex PCR; TCRdb keeps only in-frame clonotypes and omits some of them. The sample lists approximately 580,000 clones, approximately 80% occurring once. This sample was shared with a second study, whose subject was human thymus T cells.

Sequencing input: thymocytes. These TCRs come from a boy less than two years old with a congenital heart defect.

The chain carries TRBV19 and TRBJ1-2; the match to TRBD1 covers 10 bases. Germline V lookup: CDR1 LNHDA, CDR2 SQIVND (reference sequence). This CDR3 is built from 16 residues. Trimming at V came to 5 bases and at J to 6 bases, leaving 12 bases not matched to a gene. The CDR3 here is CASSSLPGQGINGYTF. The CDR3 DNA is TGTGCCAGTAGTTCCCTTCCGGGACAGGGGATAAATGGCTACACCTTC.

The gene calls are TRBV7-6 and TRBJ1-1, with D tentatively TRBD1 (5 bases). Germline CDR1 and CDR2: SGHVS and FNYEAQ. Trimming stripped 1 base from V and 4 bases from J, with 7 bases between. CDR3 length: 13 amino acids. As DNA, the CDR3 is TGTGCCAGCAGCTTAGGGGGGGGCACTGAAGCTTTCTTT. Protein: CASSLGGGTEAFF.

The V gene is TRBV29-1, the J gene TRBJ2-3, with a tentative D call TRBD2 (6 bases). The CDR3 covers 11 residues. CDR1 and CDR2 from the germline V gene are SQVTM and ANQGSEA. V was trimmed by 7 bases and J by 3 bases, leaving 8 bases between them. The CDR3 nucleotides are TGCAGCGGCGGGACGACAGATACGCAGTATTTT. This gives the protein CSGGTTDTQYF.

The V and J genes are TRBV6-5 and TRBJ1-5; D perhaps matches TRBD1 (6 bases). The CDR3 contains 15 residues. CDR1 MNHEY and CDR2 SVGAGI come from the germline V gene. Trimming shortened V by 6 bases and J by 2 bases, and 14 bases separated the two germline ends. The CDR3 sequence is CASRDNQGCNQPQHF. Here the CDR3 DNA reads TGTGCCAGCAGGGATAATCAGGGGTGCAATCAGCCCCAGCATTTT.

This chain joins TRBV14 and TRBJ2-7, with a tentative D call TRBD1 (5 bases). CDR3 length: 16 amino acids. The V gene lost 0 bases and the J gene lost 4 bases, with 16 bases spanning the gap. The germline V gene has CDR1 SGHDN and CDR2 FVKESK. CDR3 sequence reads: CASSQEGHRTQYEQYF. In DNA, the CDR3 is TGTGCCAGCAGCCAAGAAGGTCACAGGACCCAATACGAGCAGTACTTC.

CDR3 bases: TGCGCCAGCAGCTTAACGACAGGGCAGGACTATGGCTACACCTTC. Protein sequence: CASSLTTGQDYGYTF. This chain uses TRBV5-1 with TRBJ1-2, with TRBD1 identical over 7 bases. The germline CDR1 and CDR2 sequences are SGHRS and YFSETQ. The CDR3 contains 15 residues. The V segment lost 2 bases and the J segment 3 bases; nucleotides outside the gene matches: 7.

This chain joins TRBV20-1 and TRBJ2-1; D is possibly TRBD2 (6 bases). This CDR3 has 11 amino acids. V lost 5 bases to trimming and J lost 12 bases, with 14 bases between them. CDR1 DFQATT and CDR2 SNEGSKA come from the germline V gene (reference sequence). CDR3 bases: TGCAGTGCTCATAGCGGTCTAGGGCAGTTCTTC. Its translation: CSAHSGLGQFF.

The rearrangement joins TRBV2 to TRBJ2-1, with D possibly being TRBD2 (6 bases). With 10 bases removed from V and 10 bases from J, the gap between germline ends came to 14 bases. CDR3 length: 11 residues. Germline CDR1 and CDR2: SNHLY and FYNNEI. The CDR3 DNA reads TGTGCCATACAAGGACTACTCGAGCAGTTCTTC. Residues: CAIQGLLEQFF.

This sequence joins TRBV6-1 and TRBJ1-1; no reliable D call. The V and J ends lost 3 bases and 1 base respectively, with 9 bases between them. Germline V lookup: CDR1 MNHNS, CDR2 SASEGT. CDR3 length: 14 amino acids. The CDR3, as DNA: TGTGCCAGCAGTGATTTTAACAAGAACACTGAAGCTTTCTTT. Protein sequence: CASSDFNKNTEAFF.

CDR3: CASSSEDRSYGYTF. The CDR3 nucleotides are TGTGCCAGCAGCTCAGAGGACAGGAGCTATGGCTACACCTTC. The V and J genes are TRBV9 and TRBJ1-2; 7 positions match TRBD1. The germline gives CDR1 SGDLS, CDR2 YYNGEE. The trim removed 4 bases at V and 4 bases at J, leaving 7 bases unmatched. This CDR3 spans 14 amino acids.

This clone showed up just once. The chain carries TRBV7-6 and TRBJ2-2; 7 bases agree with TRBD2. This CDR3 comprises 16 residues. J gave up 2 bases and V 1 base, and 4 bases lay outside the gene matches. From germline, CDR1 is SGHVS and CDR2 FNYEAQ. The CDR3 DNA sequence: TGTGCCAGCAGCTTAGGAGGGACTACTAACACCGGGGAGCTGTTTTTT. Translation gives CASSLGGTTNTGELFF.

This clone was observed once. The chain has TRBV27 and TRBJ2-7; TRBD1 aligns across 8 bases. After removal of 5 bases from V and 5 bases from J, the junction contained 5 bases not matched to a gene. CDR3 length equals 13 residues. Germline V gene data show CDR1 as MNHEY and CDR2 as SMNVEV (reference sequence). CDR3 in DNA: TGTGCCAGCAGTCCGACAGGGGAGGACGAGCAGTACTTC. Protein product: CASSPTGEDEQYF.

CDR3 DNA sequence: TGTGCCAGCAGTTTCGAGGCTGGGGGGAGGGGAGTCGACGAGCAGTACTTC. The encoded protein is CASSFEAGGRGVDEQYF. The chain carries TRBV27 and TRBJ2-7, with 7 bases identical to TRBD2. Germline CDR1 reads MNHEY; CDR2 reads SMNVEV (reference sequence). The CDR3 runs to 17 residues. Trimming removed 3 bases from V and 5 bases from J; junction bases left unmatched: 16.

V gene TRBV7-8 combines with J gene TRBJ2-2; 9 nucleotides match TRBD2. The V gene end was trimmed by 1 base and the J gene end by 0 bases; junction bases not matched to a gene: 6. Germline values: CDR1 SGHVS, CDR2 FQNEAQ. The CDR3 is made up of 18 amino acids. The CDR3 nucleotides read TGTGCCAGCAGCTTAGGCTGGCGGGAGGGCCCGAACACCGGGGAGCTGTTTTTT. It encodes CASSLGWREGPNTGELFF.

This chain joins TRBV7-2 and TRBJ2-7; TRBD2 matches at 12 bases. V shed 1 base and J 7 bases; nucleotides not matched to a gene: 5. Germline CDR1 SGHTA, CDR2 FQGNSA. The length of the CDR3 is 15 residues. The chain's CDR3 is CASSLGLAGGPEQYF. The CDR3 bases are TGTGCCAGCAGCTTAGGGCTAGCGGGAGGGCCAGAGCAGTACTTC.

The chain employs TRBV7-8 and TRBJ2-1, with 9 positions matching TRBD1. The CDR3 length is 16 residues. With V trimmed by 4 bases and J by 5 bases, 9 bases remained unmatched. CDR1 is SGHVS and CDR2 is FQNEAQ in the germline V gene. CDR3 protein: CASSSPRDRVHNEQFF. DNA for the CDR3: TGTGCCAGCAGCTCCCCCCGGGACAGGGTACACAATGAGCAGTTCTTC.

The chain combines TRBV7-6 with TRBJ2-7; 7 bases agree with TRBD1. Germline values: CDR1 SGHVS, CDR2 FNYEAQ. J lost 1 base, V lost 2 bases, and 5 bases had no gene match. This CDR3 contains 15 residues. Here the CDR3 reads CASSLTVRGSYEQYF. The CDR3 DNA reads TGTGCCAGCAGCTTAACCGTCAGGGGGTCCTACGAGCAGTACTTC.

The V call is TRBV7-4, the J call TRBJ2-7, with 12 positions matching TRBD1. CDR1 and CDR2 (germline): SGHVT, SQSDAQ. The CDR3 runs to 14 residues. V was clipped by 5 bases and J by 6 bases; unmatched bases: 5. CDR3 in DNA: TGTGCCAGCAGCCCCCGGGACAGGGGGCCCGAGCAGTACTTC. It codes for CASSPRDRGPEQYF.

The V call is TRBV9, the J call TRBJ2-3; 9 nucleotides match TRBD2. Trimming took 1 base from V and 6 from J; bases not matched to a gene: 9. The CDR3 consists of 16 residues. Germline lookup yields CDR1 SGDLS and CDR2 YYNGEE. The CDR3 DNA reads as TGTGCCAGCAGCGTAAGGCCGGGACTAGCACTGGATACGCAGTATTTT. Translated: CASSVRPGLALDTQYF.

This clone turned up a few times. This rearrangement joins TRBV6-1 to TRBJ1-2; unclear D gene. Trimming stripped 4 bases from V and 7 bases from J, with 13 bases between. The CDR3 has 13 residues. CDR1 MNHNS and CDR2 SASEGT come from the germline V gene. In nucleotides, the CDR3 is TGTGCCAGCAGTGGAGGCCCCCGGGGTGGCTACACCTTC. Translation: CASSGGPRGGYTF.

This sequence joins TRBV11-2 and TRBJ2-7, with D possibly matching TRBD1 (5 bases). Trimming left V 1 base short and J 0 bases short, with 13 bases between. Germline V CDR1 and CDR2: SGHAT, FQNNGV. The CDR3 is made up of 16 amino acids. The CDR3: CASSLAGSGLSYEQYF. Written as DNA, the CDR3 is TGTGCCAGCAGCTTAGCGGGCTCAGGGCTCTCCTACGAGCAGTACTTC.

The rearrangement uses TRBV28 and TRBJ1-5; perhaps TRBD1 as D (5 bases). The CDR3 has 15 residues. Germline V gives CDR1 MDHEN, CDR2 SYDVKM. Trimming cost V 3 bases and J 2 bases, with 11 bases left between them. The CDR3 DNA reads as TGTGCCAGCAGTTTTCAGGGTATGGGCAATCAGCCCCAGCATTTT. Its translation is CASSFQGMGNQPQHF.